The rows below give T cell receptor beta chains drawn from one sample of a study of blood T cell repertoires in COVID-19. Only in-frame clones appear in the TCRdb table, and some are missing; sequencing was by immunoSEQ multiplex PCR. The sample consists of roughly 200,000 clones, roughly 86% of them appearing once. Sequencing was carried out using peripheral blood. The source is a woman in her thirties with active or convalescent COVID-19. CDR3s include the opening cysteine and the closing phenylalanine or tryptophan. The order of the fields is clone size, V gene, J gene, D gene, CDR3 DNA, CDR3 protein. D genes are given only for firm matches. Only part of the rows carry a size: once, few, many, or a class if the clone is expanded.

clone_size: .; v_call: TRBV5-1; j_call: TRBJ1-2; d_call: TRBD1; cdr3_nt: TGCGCCAGCAGCTTGGATGGGACAGGATCATATGGCTACACCTTC; cdr3_aa: CASSLDGTGSYGYTF
clone_size: .; v_call: TRBV6-1; j_call: TRBJ2-2; d_call: TRBD2; cdr3_nt: TGTGCCAGCAGTGAGCCGACTAGCCCTCGCGGTGAGGAGCTGTTTTTT; cdr3_aa: CASSEPTSPRGEELFF
clone_size: .; v_call: TRBV7-8; j_call: TRBJ1-2; d_call: TRBD1; cdr3_nt: TGTGCCAGCAGCCCTTCGACAGGGCGGGCTAACTATGGCTACACCTTC; cdr3_aa: CASSPSTGRANYGYTF
clone_size: .; v_call: TRBV24-1; j_call: TRBJ2-3; d_call: TRBD2; cdr3_nt: TGTGCCACCAGTGATTTGAAGAGCGGGAGGACAGATACGCAGTATTTT; cdr3_aa: CATSDLKSGRTDTQYF
clone_size: once; v_call: TRBV12-5; j_call: TRBJ2-7; d_call: .; cdr3_nt: TGTGCTAGTGGTTTGGACATCTACGAGCAGTACTTC; cdr3_aa: CASGLDIYEQYF
clone_size: .; v_call: TRBV6-6; j_call: TRBJ2-1; d_call: TRBD2; cdr3_nt: TGTGCCAGCAGCCGGACTAGCGGGGGGCGGAGTGAGCAGTTCTTC; cdr3_aa: CASSRTSGGRSEQFF
clone_size: .; v_call: TRBV6-4; j_call: TRBJ2-3; d_call: .; cdr3_nt: TGTGCCAGCAGTGACCTGTACCTGGGCGGGCCAGATACGCAGTATTTT; cdr3_aa: CASSDLYLGGPDTQYF
clone_size: once; v_call: TRBV10-1; j_call: TRBJ1-3; d_call: .; cdr3_nt: TGCGCCAAGGACAGCTCTGGAAACACCATATATTTT; cdr3_aa: CAKDSSGNTIYF
clone_size: .; v_call: TRBV28; j_call: TRBJ1-2; d_call: .; cdr3_nt: TGTGCCAGCAGTTTATTTCCCGACAGAGAATATGGCTACACCTTC; cdr3_aa: CASSLFPDREYGYTF
clone_size: .; v_call: TRBV29-1; j_call: TRBJ2-7; d_call: TRBD1; cdr3_nt: TGCAGCGTTGATCGGGGGACAGGGACCTACGAGCAGTACTTC; cdr3_aa: CSVDRGTGTYEQYF
clone_size: .; v_call: TRBV6-6; j_call: TRBJ2-1; d_call: TRBD2; cdr3_nt: TGTGCCAGCAGTTACCCGGGGGGTGAGCAGTTCTTC; cdr3_aa: CASSYPGGEQFF
clone_size: .; v_call: TRBV11-3; j_call: TRBJ1-6; d_call: .; cdr3_nt: TGTGCCAGCGCCTTAGGGGGGGGTTCACCCCTCCACTTT; cdr3_aa: CASALGGGSPLHF
clone_size: .; v_call: TRBV10-3; j_call: TRBJ2-3; d_call: TRBD1; cdr3_nt: TGTGCCACCGGGACAGGCAGCACAGATACGCAGTATTTT; cdr3_aa: CATGTGSTDTQYF
clone_size: .; v_call: TRBV5-6; j_call: TRBJ1-1; d_call: .; cdr3_nt: TGTGCCAGCAGCTTACTTCAAATCAACACTGAAGCTTTCTTT; cdr3_aa: CASSLLQINTEAFF
clone_size: .; v_call: TRBV2; j_call: TRBJ2-7; d_call: .; cdr3_nt: TGTGCCAGCAGTGAAGGAGGGTACTACGAGCAGTACTTC; cdr3_aa: CASSEGGYYEQYF
clone_size: .; v_call: TRBV4-1; j_call: TRBJ1-4; d_call: .; cdr3_nt: TGCGCCAGCAGCCAAACTTTGATGACAACTAATGAAAAACTGTTTTTT; cdr3_aa: CASSQTLMTTNEKLFF
clone_size: .; v_call: TRBV6-5; j_call: TRBJ1-1; d_call: .; cdr3_nt: TGTGCCAGCGTAATGCGGACTGAAGCTTTCTTT; cdr3_aa: CASVMRTEAFF
clone_size: .; v_call: TRBV11-2; j_call: TRBJ1-3; d_call: .; cdr3_nt: TGTGCCAGCAGCTTGGCCTCTGGAAACACCATATATTTT; cdr3_aa: CASSLASGNTIYF
clone_size: .; v_call: TRBV20-1; j_call: TRBJ1-2; d_call: .; cdr3_nt: TGCAGTGCTCCCCGGGATAATGGCTACACCTTC; cdr3_aa: CSAPRDNGYTF
clone_size: few; v_call: TRBV10-3; j_call: TRBJ2-1; d_call: .; cdr3_nt: TGTGCCAGCTCCGGAGGCAATGAGCAGTTCTTC; cdr3_aa: CASSGGNEQFF
clone_size: .; v_call: TRBV14; j_call: TRBJ2-7; d_call: TRBD2; cdr3_nt: TGTGCCAGCAGCCAGGGACTAGCGAACTACGAGCAGTACTTC; cdr3_aa: CASSQGLANYEQYF
clone_size: .; v_call: TRBV11-3; j_call: TRBJ2-5; d_call: TRBD2; cdr3_nt: TGTGCCAGCAGCCTGACGGGGGGAGGAGAGACCCAGTACTTC; cdr3_aa: CASSLTGGGETQYF
clone_size: few; v_call: TRBV18; j_call: TRBJ1-1; d_call: TRBD1; cdr3_nt: TGTGCCAGCTCGTCGACAGGGGTTACGAACACTGAAGCTTTCTTT; cdr3_aa: CASSSTGVTNTEAFF
clone_size: .; v_call: TRBV13; j_call: TRBJ1-2; d_call: .; cdr3_nt: TGTGCCAGCAGCTTAGGGGGGCTGCTCGGCTACACCTTC; cdr3_aa: CASSLGGLLGYTF
clone_size: .; v_call: TRBV9; j_call: TRBJ1-2; d_call: .; cdr3_nt: TGTGCCAGCAGCGTAGGGGGAGGAGGCTATGGCTACACCTTC; cdr3_aa: CASSVGGGGYGYTF
clone_size: .; v_call: TRBV19; j_call: TRBJ2-1; d_call: TRBD2; cdr3_nt: TGTGCCAGTAGTATAGGGACTAGCGATGAGCAGTTCTTC; cdr3_aa: CASSIGTSDEQFF
clone_size: .; v_call: TRBV18; j_call: TRBJ2-6; d_call: .; cdr3_nt: TGTGCCAGCTCACCAGGGCCTGGGGCCAACGTCCTGACTTTC; cdr3_aa: CASSPGPGANVLTF
clone_size: .; v_call: TRBV2; j_call: TRBJ2-7; d_call: TRBD2; cdr3_nt: TGTGCCAGCAGTATCACAACCAGCCGACTAGCCCTTGGGGCCGAGCAGTACTTC; cdr3_aa: CASSITTSRLALGAEQYF
clone_size: .; v_call: TRBV4-2; j_call: TRBJ2-5; d_call: .; cdr3_nt: TGTGCCAGCAGCCTAGAGGAGACTTCGCAAGAGACCCAGTACTTC; cdr3_aa: CASSLEETSQETQYF
clone_size: .; v_call: TRBV6-1; j_call: TRBJ1-3; d_call: .; cdr3_nt: TGTGCCAGCAGGGAAGGAATGACAGGCGACGGAAACACCATATATTTT; cdr3_aa: CASREGMTGDGNTIYF
clone_size: .; v_call: TRBV6-6; j_call: TRBJ1-1; d_call: .; cdr3_nt: TGTGCCAGCAGTTACTCCGGATTCCAGGGCACTGAAGCTTTCTTT; cdr3_aa: CASSYSGFQGTEAFF
clone_size: once; v_call: TRBV9; j_call: TRBJ1-2; d_call: .; cdr3_nt: TGTGCCAGCAGCGTAGGGGGGGAGCACTATGGCTACACCTTC; cdr3_aa: CASSVGGEHYGYTF
clone_size: once; v_call: TRBV5-1; j_call: TRBJ1-2; d_call: .; cdr3_nt: TGCGCCAGCAGAACGGGGTCAGCAAACTATGGCTACACCTTC; cdr3_aa: CASRTGSANYGYTF
clone_size: .; v_call: TRBV6-1; j_call: TRBJ1-1; d_call: .; cdr3_nt: TGTGCCAGCAGTGAGCGGGGGGAAAAAGAAGCTTTCTTT; cdr3_aa: CASSERGEKEAFF
clone_size: .; v_call: TRBV20-1; j_call: TRBJ1-2; d_call: .; cdr3_nt: TGCAGTCAAGGTCGGGCAGGGCACTACACCTTC; cdr3_aa: CSQGRAGHYTF
clone_size: few; v_call: TRBV30; j_call: TRBJ2-3; d_call: TRBD2; cdr3_nt: TGTGCCTGGAGTATACTAGCGGGGAGCACAGATACGCAGTATTTT; cdr3_aa: CAWSILAGSTDTQYF
clone_size: .; v_call: TRBV6-1; j_call: TRBJ2-1; d_call: TRBD2; cdr3_nt: TGTGCCAGCAGTGGTTGGACTAGCGGGAGGGCCGGGTCCTACAATGAGCAGTTCTTC; cdr3_aa: CASSGWTSGRAGSYNEQFF
clone_size: .; v_call: TRBV6-5; j_call: TRBJ1-2; d_call: TRBD1; cdr3_nt: TGTGCCAGCGGCCGAATAGACAGGGGGACGTCCGGCTACACCTTC; cdr3_aa: CASGRIDRGTSGYTF
clone_size: .; v_call: TRBV19; j_call: TRBJ2-1; d_call: TRBD2; cdr3_nt: TGTGCCAGTAGTATAGGTTTTCGGGACTACAAGTTCTTC; cdr3_aa: CASSIGFRDYKFF
clone_size: once; v_call: TRBV14; j_call: TRBJ2-2; d_call: .; cdr3_nt: TGTGCCAGCAGCCAAGAAGCCCAGGCAGGGGAGCTGTTTTTT; cdr3_aa: CASSQEAQAGELFF
clone_size: .; v_call: TRBV7-2; j_call: TRBJ1-1; d_call: TRBD1; cdr3_nt: TGTGCCAGCAGCTTAGCTATTCGGACAGGGGAAGCTTTCTTT; cdr3_aa: CASSLAIRTGEAFF
clone_size: .; v_call: TRBV29-1; j_call: TRBJ2-2; d_call: TRBD2; cdr3_nt: TGCAGCGGATCGTTAGCGGGGGCGTACACCGGGGAGCTGTTTTTT; cdr3_aa: CSGSLAGAYTGELFF
clone_size: few; v_call: TRBV11-2; j_call: TRBJ2-7; d_call: TRBD1; cdr3_nt: TGTGCCAGCAGCCTCCGGGACAGTGATTACGAGCAGTACTTC; cdr3_aa: CASSLRDSDYEQYF
clone_size: few; v_call: TRBV3-1/TRBV3-2; j_call: TRBJ2-2; d_call: TRBD2; cdr3_nt: TGTGCCAGTAAAACCACCCTAGCGGACATAACCAACACCGGGGAGCTGTTTTTT; cdr3_aa: CASKTTLADITNTGELFF
clone_size: .; v_call: TRBV18; j_call: TRBJ2-1; d_call: TRBD1; cdr3_nt: TGTGCCAGCTCACCGATACAGGGGAATGAGCAGTTCTTC; cdr3_aa: CASSPIQGNEQFF
clone_size: .; v_call: TRBV10-2; j_call: TRBJ2-5; d_call: TRBD1; cdr3_nt: TGCGCCAGCAGTGATTCCGGGACAGGGGCCCTAGGGACCCAGTACTTC; cdr3_aa: CASSDSGTGALGTQYF
clone_size: .; v_call: TRBV4-1; j_call: TRBJ1-2; d_call: .; cdr3_nt: TGCGCCAGCAGCCAGGCTACAGGGCTGGCCTATGGCTACACCTTC; cdr3_aa: CASSQATGLAYGYTF
clone_size: .; v_call: TRBV2; j_call: TRBJ2-2; d_call: .; cdr3_nt: TGTGCCAGCAGGAAGGGGGCCGGGGAGCTGTTTTTT; cdr3_aa: CASRKGAGELFF
clone_size: .; v_call: TRBV5-1; j_call: TRBJ1-1; d_call: .; cdr3_nt: TGCGCCAGCAGCTTGGACAGGCCGAACACTGAAGCTTTCTTT; cdr3_aa: CASSLDRPNTEAFF
clone_size: .; v_call: TRBV2; j_call: TRBJ1-5; d_call: .; cdr3_nt: TGTGCCAGCAGTGATTCGTACGGGAATCCGAATCAGCCCCAGCATTTT; cdr3_aa: CASSDSYGNPNQPQHF
clone_size: .; v_call: TRBV6-5; j_call: TRBJ2-7; d_call: .; cdr3_nt: TGTGCCAGCAGGTCCTCTTTATACGAGCAGTACTTC; cdr3_aa: CASRSSLYEQYF
clone_size: .; v_call: TRBV19; j_call: TRBJ2-2; d_call: TRBD2; cdr3_nt: TGTGCCAGTAGTTTCGGGACTAGCGGGGTGAACACCGGGGAGCTGTTTTTT; cdr3_aa: CASSFGTSGVNTGELFF
clone_size: .; v_call: TRBV15; j_call: TRBJ2-5; d_call: .; cdr3_nt: TGTGCCACCAGCAGAGATCAACGGGAGACCCAGTACTTC; cdr3_aa: CATSRDQRETQYF
clone_size: few; v_call: TRBV12-5; j_call: TRBJ2-5; d_call: .; cdr3_nt: TGTGCTAGTGATCCGGGACAGGGGTCAACTAGCGGGAATAGGGAGACCCAGTACTTC; cdr3_aa: CASDPGQGSTSGNRETQYF
clone_size: .; v_call: TRBV12-3/TRBV12-4; j_call: TRBJ2-7; d_call: TRBD2; cdr3_nt: TGTGCCAGCAAACCCCTAGCGGGGGGTCAGTACTTC; cdr3_aa: CASKPLAGGQYF
clone_size: .; v_call: TRBV20-1; j_call: TRBJ2-7; d_call: .; cdr3_nt: TGCAGTGCTGGGGAGGACTACGAGCAGTACTTC; cdr3_aa: CSAGEDYEQYF
clone_size: .; v_call: TRBV2; j_call: TRBJ1-2; d_call: .; cdr3_nt: TGTGCCAGCAGTGAAACCCCCCCAGGTGGCTACACCTTC; cdr3_aa: CASSETPPGGYTF